This T cell receptor beta chain was profiled in a study of cytomegalovirus exposure and HLA in healthy donors. Germline CDR1 and CDR2: SGHNT and YYREEE (reference sequence). The V end was cut by 0 bases, the J end by 8 bases, with 12 bases between. This CDR3 has 15 residues. Study findings and constraints: Earlier results showed most TCR beta V segments being productive about 90% or about 30% of the time. Exclusion as indistinguishable affected some V segments, including TRBV6-2 and TRBV6-3.

This clone was observed a handful of times. As yet, its antigen is unknown. 13 Jbeta primers and 60 Vbeta primers were used for the PCR. Sequencing was performed with immunoSEQ multiplex PCR; in TCRdb, only in-frame clones are kept and a portion is missing. The sample lists some 150,000 clones; 60% to 80% were seen once. This clonotype was sampled from a man aged 35 to 55 in good health and CMV-seropositive. Sequenced sample: PBMCs. V is TRBV5-4 and J is TRBJ1-6; D is perhaps TRBD1 (5 bases). In DNA form, the CDR3 reads TGTGCCAGCAGCTTGGTTCAGGGTAGTCATTCACCCCTCCACTTT. This encodes CASSLVQGSHSPLHF.